This T cell receptor beta chain was sequenced for a study of identical twins. General observations from the study: With abundant cord blood beta clonotypes, insertions were fewer; memory repertoires showed no such pattern.

CDR3 size: 13 residues. V dropped 3 bases and J dropped 6 bases, with 12 bases sitting between them. TCRdb processed the 5' RACE reads anew with MiXCR; each CDR3 protein has one entry. The repertoire holds about 720,000 distinct CDR3 sequences, with about 20% as singletons. Turning to this clonotype: Antigen unknown.

These data were also reused for a study on T cells expressing NK-cell markers.

Sequences were obtained from PBMCs. The receptor was derived from a woman younger than 35 in good health. The rearrangement links TRBV12-3 or TRBV12-4 to TRBJ2-7; weak D call: TRBD1 (5 bases). The CDR3 spells CASSFAREGEQYF. The CDR3 DNA is TGTGCCAGCAGTTTCGCCAGGGAAGGCGAGCAGTACTTC.